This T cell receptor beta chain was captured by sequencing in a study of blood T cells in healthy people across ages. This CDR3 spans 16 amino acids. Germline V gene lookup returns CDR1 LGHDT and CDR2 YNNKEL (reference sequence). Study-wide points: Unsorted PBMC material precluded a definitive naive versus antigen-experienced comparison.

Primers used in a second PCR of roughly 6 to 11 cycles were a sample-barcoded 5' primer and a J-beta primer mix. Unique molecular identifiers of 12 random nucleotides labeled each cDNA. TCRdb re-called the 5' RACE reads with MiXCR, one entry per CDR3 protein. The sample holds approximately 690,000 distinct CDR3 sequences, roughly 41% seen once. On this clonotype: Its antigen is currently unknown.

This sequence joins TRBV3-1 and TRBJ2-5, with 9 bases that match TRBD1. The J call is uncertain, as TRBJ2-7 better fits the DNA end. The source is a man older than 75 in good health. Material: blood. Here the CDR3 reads CASSQIRDRERGEQYF. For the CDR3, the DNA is TGTGCCAGCAGCCAAATCCGGGACAGGGAGCGGGGCGAGCAGTACTTC.